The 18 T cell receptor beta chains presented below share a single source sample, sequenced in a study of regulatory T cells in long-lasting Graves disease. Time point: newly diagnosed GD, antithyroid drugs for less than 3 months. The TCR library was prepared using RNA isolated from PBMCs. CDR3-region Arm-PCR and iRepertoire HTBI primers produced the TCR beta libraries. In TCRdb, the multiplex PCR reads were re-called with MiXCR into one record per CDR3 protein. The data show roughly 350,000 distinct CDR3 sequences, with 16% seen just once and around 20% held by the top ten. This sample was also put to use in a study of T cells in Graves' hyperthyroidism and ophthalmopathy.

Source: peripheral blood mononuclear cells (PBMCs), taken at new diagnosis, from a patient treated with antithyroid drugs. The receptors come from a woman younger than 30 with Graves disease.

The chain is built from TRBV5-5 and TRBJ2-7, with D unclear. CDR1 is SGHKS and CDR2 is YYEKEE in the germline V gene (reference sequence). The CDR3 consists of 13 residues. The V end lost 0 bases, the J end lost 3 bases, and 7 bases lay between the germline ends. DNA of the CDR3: TGTGCCAGCAGCTTGGACAATATCTACGAGCAGTACTTC. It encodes CASSLDNIYEQYF.

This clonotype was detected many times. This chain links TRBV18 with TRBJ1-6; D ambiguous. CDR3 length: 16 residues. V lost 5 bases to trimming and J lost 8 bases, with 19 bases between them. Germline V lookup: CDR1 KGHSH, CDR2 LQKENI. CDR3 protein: CASSTSGPGSDSPLHF. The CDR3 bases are TGTGCCAGCTCAACCTCCGGACCGGGTAGCGATTCACCCCTCCACTTT.

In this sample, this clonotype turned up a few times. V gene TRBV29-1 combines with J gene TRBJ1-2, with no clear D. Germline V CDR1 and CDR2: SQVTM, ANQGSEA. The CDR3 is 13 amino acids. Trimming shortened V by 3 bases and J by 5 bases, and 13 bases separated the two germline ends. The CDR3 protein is CSVDSHLDYGYTF. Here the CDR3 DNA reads TGCAGCGTTGACTCCCATTTAGATTATGGCTACACCTTC.

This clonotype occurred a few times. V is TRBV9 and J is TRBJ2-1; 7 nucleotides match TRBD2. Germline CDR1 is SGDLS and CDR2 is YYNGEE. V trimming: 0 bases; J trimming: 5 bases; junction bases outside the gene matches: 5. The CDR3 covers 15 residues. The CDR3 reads CASSVGSGTNNEQFF. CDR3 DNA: TGTGCCAGCAGCGTAGGGAGCGGGACCAACAATGAGCAGTTCTTC. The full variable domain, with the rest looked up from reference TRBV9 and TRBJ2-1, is DSGVTQTPKHLITATGQRVTLRCSPRSGDLSVYWYQQSLDQGLQFLIQYYNGEERAKGNILERFSAQQFPDLHSELNLSSLELGDSALYFCASSVGSGTNNEQFFGPGTRLTVL.

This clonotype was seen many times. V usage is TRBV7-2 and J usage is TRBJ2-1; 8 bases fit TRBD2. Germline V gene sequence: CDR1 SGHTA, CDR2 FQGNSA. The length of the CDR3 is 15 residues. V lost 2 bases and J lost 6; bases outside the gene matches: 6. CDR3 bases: TGTGCCAGCAGCTTAACCGGGGGGGCAACCAATGAGCAGTTCTTC. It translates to CASSLTGGATNEQFF. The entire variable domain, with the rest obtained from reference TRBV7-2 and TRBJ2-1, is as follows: GAGVSQSPSNKVTEKGKDVELRCDPISGHTALYWYRQSLGQGLEFLIYFQGNSAPDKSGLPSDRFSAERTGGSVSTLTIQRTQQEDSAVYLCASSLTGGATNEQFFGPGTRLTVL.

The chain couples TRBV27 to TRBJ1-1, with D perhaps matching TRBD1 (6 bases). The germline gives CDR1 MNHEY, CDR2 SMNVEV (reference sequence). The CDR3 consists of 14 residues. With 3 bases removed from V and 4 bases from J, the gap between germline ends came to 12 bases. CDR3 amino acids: CASSFKGGATEAFF. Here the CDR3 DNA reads TGTGCCAGCAGTTTTAAGGGGGGAGCCACTGAAGCTTTCTTT.

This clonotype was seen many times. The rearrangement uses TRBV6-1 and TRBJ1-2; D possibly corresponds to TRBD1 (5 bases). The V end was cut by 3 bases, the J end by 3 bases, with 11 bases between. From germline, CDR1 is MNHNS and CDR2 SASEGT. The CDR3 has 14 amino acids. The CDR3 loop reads CASSDLGGDYGYTF. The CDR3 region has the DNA TGTGCCAGCAGTGACCTTGGGGGGGACTATGGCTACACCTTC.

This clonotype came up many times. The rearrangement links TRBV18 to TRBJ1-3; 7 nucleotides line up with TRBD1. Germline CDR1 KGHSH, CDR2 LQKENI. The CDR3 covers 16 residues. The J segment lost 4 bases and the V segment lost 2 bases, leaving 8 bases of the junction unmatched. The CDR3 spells CASSPRGLAVGNTIYF. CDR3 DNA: TGTGCCAGCTCACCAAGGGGGCTGGCCGTCGGAAACACCATATATTTT.

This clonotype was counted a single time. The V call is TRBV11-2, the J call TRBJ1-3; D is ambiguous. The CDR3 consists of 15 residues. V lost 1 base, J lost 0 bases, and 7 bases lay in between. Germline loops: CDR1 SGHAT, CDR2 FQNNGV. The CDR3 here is CASSLVVGSGNTIYF. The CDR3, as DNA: TGTGCCAGCAGCTTAGTAGTCGGCTCTGGAAACACCATATATTTT.

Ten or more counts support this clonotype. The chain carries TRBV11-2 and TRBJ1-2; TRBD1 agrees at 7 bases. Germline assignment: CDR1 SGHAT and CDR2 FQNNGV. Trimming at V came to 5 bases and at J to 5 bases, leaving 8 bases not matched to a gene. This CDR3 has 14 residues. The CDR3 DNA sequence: TGTGCCAGCAGCCGGGGGACAGCGGGGTATGGCTACACCTTC. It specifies CASSRGTAGYGYTF.

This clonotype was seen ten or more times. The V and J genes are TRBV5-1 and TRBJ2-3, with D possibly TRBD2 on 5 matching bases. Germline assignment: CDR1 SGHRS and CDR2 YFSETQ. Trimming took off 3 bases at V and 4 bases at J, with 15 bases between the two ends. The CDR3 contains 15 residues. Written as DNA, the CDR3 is TGCGCCAGCAGCTCCGGACTGGTCGGCCCAGATACGCAGTATTTT. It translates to CASSSGLVGPDTQYF.

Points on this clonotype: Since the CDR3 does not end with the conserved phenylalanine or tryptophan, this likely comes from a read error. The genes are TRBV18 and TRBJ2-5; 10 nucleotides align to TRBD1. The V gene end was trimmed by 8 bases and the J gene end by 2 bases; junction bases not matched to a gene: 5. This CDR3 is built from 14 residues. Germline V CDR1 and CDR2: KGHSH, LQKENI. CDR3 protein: CASHDRGLQETQYS. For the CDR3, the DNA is TGTGCCAGCCATGACAGGGGGCTACAAGAGACCCAGTACTCC.

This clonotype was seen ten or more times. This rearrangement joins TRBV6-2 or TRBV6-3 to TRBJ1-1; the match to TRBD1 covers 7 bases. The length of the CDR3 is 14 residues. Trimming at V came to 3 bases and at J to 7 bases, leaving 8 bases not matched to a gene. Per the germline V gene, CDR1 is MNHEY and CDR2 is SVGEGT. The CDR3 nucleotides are TGTGCCAGCAGTTATTTAGGGACAGATATTGAAGCTTTCTTT. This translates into CASSYLGTDIEAFF.

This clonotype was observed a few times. The CDR3 DNA sequence: TGTGCCAGCAGTAAGTCATGGAACGGGTACGAGCAGTACTTC. Translating it yields CASSKSWNGYEQYF. The genes are TRBV6-1 and TRBJ2-7; D uncertain. The CDR3 is made up of 14 amino acids. Trimming removed 5 bases from V and 4 bases from J, with 15 bases in between. Germline CDR1 reads MNHNS; CDR2 reads SASEGT.

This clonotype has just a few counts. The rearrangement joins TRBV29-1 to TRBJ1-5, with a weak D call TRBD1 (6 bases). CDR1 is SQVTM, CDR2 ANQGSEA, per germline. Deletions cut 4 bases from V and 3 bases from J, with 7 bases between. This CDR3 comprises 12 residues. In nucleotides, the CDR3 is TGCAGCGTTGGACAGGACAATCAGCCCCAGCATTTT. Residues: CSVGQDNQPQHF. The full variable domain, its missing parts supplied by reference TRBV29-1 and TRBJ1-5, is SAVISQKPSRDICQRGTSLTIQCQVDSQVTMMFWYRQQPGQSLTLIATANQGSEATYESGFVIDKFPISRPNLTFSTLTVSNMSPEDSSIYLCSVGQDNQPQHFGDGTRLSIL.

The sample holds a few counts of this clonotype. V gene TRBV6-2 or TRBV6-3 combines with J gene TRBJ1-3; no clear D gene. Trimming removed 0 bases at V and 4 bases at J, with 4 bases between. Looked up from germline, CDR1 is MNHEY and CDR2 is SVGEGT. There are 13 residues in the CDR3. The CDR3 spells CASSYSEGNTIYF. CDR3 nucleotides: TGTGCCAGCAGTTACTCGGAAGGAAACACCATATATTTT.

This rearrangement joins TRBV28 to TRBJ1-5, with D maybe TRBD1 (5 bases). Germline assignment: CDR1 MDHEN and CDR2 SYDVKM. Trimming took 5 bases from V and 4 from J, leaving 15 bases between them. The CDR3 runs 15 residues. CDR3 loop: CASSPGTTFNQPQHF. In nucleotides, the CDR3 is TGTGCCAGCAGTCCCGGGACCACCTTTAATCAGCCCCAGCATTTT.

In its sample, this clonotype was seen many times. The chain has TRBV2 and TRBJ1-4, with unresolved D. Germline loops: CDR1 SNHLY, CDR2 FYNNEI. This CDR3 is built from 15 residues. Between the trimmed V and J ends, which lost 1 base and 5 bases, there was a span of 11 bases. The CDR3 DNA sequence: TGTGCCAGCAGTGAAGGAGAGGGCTCGAATGAAAAACTGTTTTTT. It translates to CASSEGEGSNEKLFF. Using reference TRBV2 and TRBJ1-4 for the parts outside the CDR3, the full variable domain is EPEVTQTPSHQVTQMGQEVILRCVPISNHLYFYWYRQILGQKVEFLVSFYNNEISEKSEIFDDQFSVERPDGSNFTLKIRSTKLEDSAMYFCASSEGEGSNEKLFFGSGTQLSVL.